A single T cell receptor beta chain is shown here with its context. Its antigen is unidentified. This specimen comes from a study of post-analysis software for immune sequencing data. Study information: The study covered relapsing-remitting, secondary progressive and progressive-relapsing courses of multiple sclerosis.

This CDR3 is built from 15 residues. CDR1 and CDR2 (germline): SGHTA, FQGNSA. The ends were cut back, 1 base at V and 6 bases at J, with 15 bases in the middle. The library was made from cDNA and included unique molecular identifiers. Input of about 0.85 to 10 million T cells yielded 400,000 to 550,000 cDNA molecules. TCRdb called the PCR reads again in MiXCR, with one record for every CDR3 protein. The sample lists approximately 730,000 distinct CDR3 sequences, approximately 30% occurring once. The study's findings and limits: In patients, TRBV5-6, TRBV5-1 and TRBV20-1 belonged to about five TRBV segments found more frequently than in controls. Samples from a shared batch, those prepared together, strongly co-clustered by F measure. Significantly lower normalized Chao1 diversity was seen in multiple sclerosis patients than in controls.

This TCR was sampled from a girl between 10 and 17 years old with multiple sclerosis. The rearrangement uses TRBV7-2 and TRBJ1-2, with D possibly TRBD1 on 6 matching bases. The specimen sequenced was blood. The CDR3 DNA sequence: TGTGCCAGCAGCTTAGTACGGGGGACAACGGATGGCTACACCTTC. It is translated as CASSLVRGTTDGYTF.